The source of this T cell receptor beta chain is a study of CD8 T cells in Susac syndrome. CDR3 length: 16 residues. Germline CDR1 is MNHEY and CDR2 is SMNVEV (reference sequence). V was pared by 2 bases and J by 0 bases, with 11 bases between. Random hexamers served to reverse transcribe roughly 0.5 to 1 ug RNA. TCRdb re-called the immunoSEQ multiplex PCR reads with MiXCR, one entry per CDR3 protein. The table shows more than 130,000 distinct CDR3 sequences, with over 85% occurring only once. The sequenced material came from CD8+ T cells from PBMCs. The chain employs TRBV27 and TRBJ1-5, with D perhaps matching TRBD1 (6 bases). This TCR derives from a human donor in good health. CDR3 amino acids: CASSLGGFASNQPQHF. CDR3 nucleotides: TGTGCCAGCAGTTTAGGGGGCTTCGCTAGCAATCAGCCCCAGCATTTT.